One sample yielded the 10 T cell receptor beta chains listed below, sequenced in a study of blood T cell repertoires in COVID-19. The repertoire was sequenced with immunoSEQ multiplex PCR; TCRdb's copy has only in-frame clones and lacks some. The sample gives 200,000 or so clones, 84% of which show up once; 10% is in the top ten. Sequenced: peripheral blood. These receptors came from a woman aged 80 or over with COVID-19, enrolled during active disease.

This chain uses TRBV27 with TRBJ1-5, with D uncertain. Deletions cut 3 bases from V and 7 bases from J, with 16 bases between. The CDR3 consists of 15 residues. CDR1 is MNHEY and CDR2 is SMNVEV in the germline V gene (reference sequence). CDR3 nucleotide sequence: TGTGCCAGCAGTTTGATCTGGGGAGGGAGACAGCCCCAGCATTTT. Translated, it gives CASSLIWGGRQPQHF.

About this clone itself: Other DNA sequences of this sample code for an identical CDR3. In DNA, the CDR3 is TGTGCCAGCAGTTGGACAGGCTATGGCTACACCTTC. Amino acid sequence: CASSWTGYGYTF. The rearrangement joins TRBV28 to TRBJ1-2, with 7 bases identical to TRBD1. The CDR3 is 12 residues long. CDR1 is MDHEN, CDR2 SYDVKM, per germline. Unmatched junction bases numbered 0, after V lost 4 bases and J lost 4 bases.

The J gene is TRBJ1-6, the V gene TRBV19; 7 positions agree with TRBD1. V shed 5 bases, J shed 5 bases, and the junction held 21 bases outside the gene matches. The germline V gene encodes CDR1 LNHDA and CDR2 SQIVND (reference sequence). CDR3 length: 20 amino acids. CDR3 nucleotide sequence: TGTGCCAGTAGTCACAGACAGGGAAGAAGCAAGGGCCAGAATAATTCACCCCTCCACTTT. Residues: CASSHRQGRSKGQNNSPLHF.

The chain combines TRBV19 with TRBJ2-1; a weak D match, TRBD1 (6 bases). Per germline, CDR1 LNHDA and CDR2 SQIVND (reference sequence). The germline V and J ends were trimmed by 6 bases and 6 bases, with 12 bases remaining between them. CDR3 size: 13 residues. The CDR3 reads CASSQQGSNEQFF. CDR3 bases: TGTGCCAGTAGCCAACAGGGTAGCAATGAGCAGTTCTTC.

This chain links TRBV28 with TRBJ1-1, with TRBD1 matching over 10 bases. CDR3 length: 14 residues. Trimming cost V 6 bases and J 6 bases; bases outside gene matches: 7. In germline, CDR1 is MDHEN, CDR2 SYDVKM. CDR3 coding DNA: TGTGCCAGCAGGCTCCCCGGGACAGGGGCTGAAGCTTTCTTT. This encodes CASRLPGTGAEAFF.

This chain uses TRBV9 with TRBJ1-4; D is perhaps TRBD1 (6 bases). V lost 4 bases, J lost 7 bases, and 14 bases lay in between. CDR1 SGDLS and CDR2 YYNGEE come from the germline V gene. The CDR3 spans 14 residues. The CDR3 loop is CASSPQTGREKLFF. The CDR3, as DNA: TGTGCCAGCAGCCCGCAGACAGGACGTGAAAAACTGTTTTTT.

The rearrangement joins TRBV7-2 to TRBJ2-7; D uncertain. Germline lookup yields CDR1 SGHTA and CDR2 FQGNSA. This CDR3 region has 14 residues. V was pared by 2 bases and J by 4 bases, with 12 bases between. In DNA, the CDR3 is TGTGCCAGCAGCTTAAACTCGCCCGGGTACGAGCAGTACTTC. This translates into CASSLNSPGYEQYF.

This clone was counted between two and nine times. The chain joins TRBV5-1 to TRBJ1-1; D is ambiguous. With 3 bases removed from V and 1 base from J, the gap between germline ends came to 7 bases. This CDR3 is 13 amino acids long. Germline CDR1 and CDR2: SGHRS and YFSETQ. CDR3 in DNA: TGCGCCAGCAGCTACCCAGAGAACACTGAAGCTTTCTTT. It specifies CASSYPENTEAFF.

This rearrangement joins TRBV29-1 to TRBJ1-3; 8 positions agree with TRBD1. The CDR3 contains 13 residues. CDR1 SQVTM and CDR2 ANQGSEA come from the germline V gene. After removal of 2 bases from V and 7 bases from J, the junction contained 4 bases not matched to a gene. The chain's CDR3 is CSVEQGAGNTIYF. The CDR3 bases are TGCAGCGTTGAACAGGGGGCCGGGAACACCATATATTTT.

The chain links TRBV29-1 to TRBJ2-3; no clear D gene. CDR1 SQVTM and CDR2 ANQGSEA come from the germline V gene. The length of the CDR3 is 14 residues. V was cut by 4 bases and J by 0 bases, with 11 bases left in between. Written as DNA, the CDR3 is TGCAGCGTTGCACGAAGTACTAGCACAGATACGCAGTATTTT. It translates to CSVARSTSTDTQYF.